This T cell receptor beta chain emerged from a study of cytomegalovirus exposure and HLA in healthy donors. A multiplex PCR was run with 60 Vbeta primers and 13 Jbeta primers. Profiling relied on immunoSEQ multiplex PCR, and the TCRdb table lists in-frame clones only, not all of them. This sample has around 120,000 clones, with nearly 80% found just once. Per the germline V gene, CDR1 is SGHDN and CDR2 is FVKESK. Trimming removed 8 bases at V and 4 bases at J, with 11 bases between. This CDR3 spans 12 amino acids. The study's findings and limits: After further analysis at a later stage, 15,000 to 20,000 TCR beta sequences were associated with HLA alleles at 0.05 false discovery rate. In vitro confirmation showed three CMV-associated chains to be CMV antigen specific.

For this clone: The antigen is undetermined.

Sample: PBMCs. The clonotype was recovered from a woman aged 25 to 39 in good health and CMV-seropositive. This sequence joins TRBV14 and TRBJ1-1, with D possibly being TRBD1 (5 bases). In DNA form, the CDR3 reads TGTGCCAGCGGCAGGGAGGCCACTGAAGCTTTCTTT. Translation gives CASGREATEAFF. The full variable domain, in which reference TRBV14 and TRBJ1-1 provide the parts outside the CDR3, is EAGVTQFPSHSVIEKGQTVTLRCDPISGHDNLYWYRRVMGKEIKFLLHFVKESKQDESGMPNNRFLAERTGGTYSTLKVQPAELEDSGVYFCASGREATEAFFGQGTRLTVV.